Listed below are T cell receptor beta chains from one sample, sequenced in a study of T cell responses to AZD1222 COVID-19 vaccine. Assay: immunoSEQ multiplex PCR; the TCRdb copy retains only in-frame clones and omits some. The repertoire consists of about 120,000 clones, with approximately 91% occurring once and the leading ten covering around 4.3%. The sample consisted of peripheral blood, taken on day 0 of AZD1222 vaccination. These receptors were collected from an adult in good health. CDR3s include the opening cysteine and the closing phenylalanine or tryptophan. A D gene is named only where the DNA matches it firmly. Clone size appears in some rows only: once, few, many, or a class for an expanded clone.

CDR3 DNA: TGTGCCAGCAGTTCGGCAGGGTTCGGTAATTCACCCCTCCACTTT; CDR3 protein: CASSSAGFGNSPLHF; V gene: TRBV6-2/TRBV6-3; D gene: .; clone size: .; J gene: TRBJ1-6
CDR3 DNA: TGCGCCAGCAGCTTAAGGCAAAACGAGCAGTACTTC; CDR3 protein: CASSLRQNEQYF; V gene: TRBV5-1; D gene: .; clone size: .; J gene: TRBJ2-7
CDR3 DNA: TGCGCCAGCAGCTTGGCATGGCCTCGAGGGCCGGTCACTGAAGCTTTCTTT; CDR3 protein: CASSLAWPRGPVTEAFF; V gene: TRBV5-1; D gene: .; clone size: few; J gene: TRBJ1-1
CDR3 DNA: TGCGCCAGCAGCGAACTGGGACAGAGCAATCAGCCCCAGCATTTT; CDR3 protein: CASSELGQSNQPQHF; V gene: TRBV5-1; D gene: TRBD1; clone size: .; J gene: TRBJ1-5
CDR3 DNA: TGTGCCAGCAGGGGCCTGGACAGGACCTCTGGAAACACCATATATTTT; CDR3 protein: CASRGLDRTSGNTIYF; V gene: TRBV27; D gene: TRBD1; clone size: .; J gene: TRBJ1-3
CDR3 DNA: TGTGCCAGTAGTAGCTGGACAGGGGGCTTTAGCAATCAGCCCCAGCATTTT; CDR3 protein: CASSSWTGGFSNQPQHF; V gene: TRBV19; D gene: TRBD1; clone size: .; J gene: TRBJ1-5
CDR3 DNA: TGCGCCAGCAGCCAAGTGGGGGGAATCGGACAGCCCCAGCATTTT; CDR3 protein: CASSQVGGIGQPQHF; V gene: TRBV4-1; D gene: .; clone size: .; J gene: TRBJ1-5
CDR3 DNA: TGTGCCAGCAGCTTACGCTCCGGGACGGGCAATGAGCAGTTCTTC; CDR3 protein: CASSLRSGTGNEQFF; V gene: TRBV7-6; D gene: .; clone size: .; J gene: TRBJ2-1
CDR3 DNA: TGTGCCAGCAGCTTACAGGGAAATGAAAAACTGTTTTTT; CDR3 protein: CASSLQGNEKLFF; V gene: TRBV7-6; D gene: .; clone size: .; J gene: TRBJ1-4
CDR3 DNA: TGTGCCAGCAGCTTAGGGGGATCGGTAGCTCAGCCCCAGCATTTT; CDR3 protein: CASSLGGSVAQPQHF; V gene: TRBV7-9; D gene: .; clone size: .; J gene: TRBJ1-5
CDR3 DNA: TGTGCCAGCAGTGAAGGGGGATGGGTTGGCAATCAGCCCCAGCATTTT; CDR3 protein: CASSEGGWVGNQPQHF; V gene: TRBV2; D gene: .; clone size: .; J gene: TRBJ1-5
CDR3 DNA: TGTGCCAGCACCCGACAGGGGAGAGGGAACACTGAAGCTTTCTTT; CDR3 protein: CASTRQGRGNTEAFF; V gene: TRBV27; D gene: TRBD1; clone size: .; J gene: TRBJ1-1
CDR3 DNA: TGTGCCAGCAGCTCCCGAGGCGGGACAGGAGATTATGGCTACACCTTC; CDR3 protein: CASSSRGGTGDYGYTF; V gene: TRBV11-1; D gene: TRBD1; clone size: few; J gene: TRBJ1-2
CDR3 DNA: TGTGCCAGCAGCCAAGATAAGGACAGAAGGGGCGCTGAAGCTTTCTTT; CDR3 protein: CASSQDKDRRGAEAFF; V gene: TRBV4-2; D gene: .; clone size: once; J gene: TRBJ1-1
CDR3 DNA: TGTGCCAGCAGCCAGGAACTCCTACAGGGGGAGACCCAGTACTTC; CDR3 protein: CASSQELLQGETQYF; V gene: TRBV4-2; D gene: TRBD1; clone size: .; J gene: TRBJ2-5
CDR3 DNA: TGTGCCAGCAGCCTTCCCTTCAAGCAGCCGGACGCCTACACCTTC; CDR3 protein: CASSLPFKQPDAYTF; V gene: TRBV16; D gene: .; clone size: .; J gene: TRBJ1-2
CDR3 DNA: TGTGCCAGCAGCCAAGAGGGGACAGGGGATTCACCCCTCCACTTT; CDR3 protein: CASSQEGTGDSPLHF; V gene: TRBV3-1/TRBV3-2; D gene: TRBD1; clone size: .; J gene: TRBJ1-6
CDR3 DNA: TGTGCCAGCAGTGAAGTTGGGAATCAGCCCCAGCATTTT; CDR3 protein: CASSEVGNQPQHF; V gene: TRBV6-1; D gene: .; clone size: .; J gene: TRBJ1-5
CDR3 DNA: TGTGCCAGCAGCCCAGCCGGCTTCGATAGCAATCAGCCCCAGCATTTT; CDR3 protein: CASSPAGFDSNQPQHF; V gene: TRBV5-5; D gene: .; clone size: .; J gene: TRBJ1-5
CDR3 DNA: TGCGCCAGCGGCCCCGCCCGATCCTACGAGCAGTACTTC; CDR3 protein: CASGPARSYEQYF; V gene: TRBV10-2; D gene: .; clone size: few; J gene: TRBJ2-7
CDR3 DNA: TGTGCCAGCAGCCAATCGGCGCGGGGATTGAACACTGAAGCTTTCTTT; CDR3 protein: CASSQSARGLNTEAFF; V gene: TRBV7-3; D gene: .; clone size: .; J gene: TRBJ1-1
CDR3 DNA: TGTGCCAGCAGATTCGACAGAGTCCATAATTCACCCCTCCACTTT; CDR3 protein: CASRFDRVHNSPLHF; V gene: TRBV7-2; D gene: .; clone size: .; J gene: TRBJ1-6
CDR3 DNA: TGCGCCAGCAGCTTACAGGGTGAGACCCAGTACTTC; CDR3 protein: CASSLQGETQYF; V gene: TRBV5-1; D gene: .; clone size: .; J gene: TRBJ2-5
CDR3 DNA: TGTGCCAGCTCACCAGGAGTAGGCAATCAGCCCCAGCATTTT; CDR3 protein: CASSPGVGNQPQHF; V gene: TRBV18; D gene: .; clone size: .; J gene: TRBJ1-5
CDR3 DNA: TGTGCCAGCAGTTTATTGGGCCACCCCCGGCAGGGGCTAACCTACGAGCAGTACTTC; CDR3 protein: CASSLLGHPRQGLTYEQYF; V gene: TRBV27; D gene: .; clone size: .; J gene: TRBJ2-7
CDR3 DNA: TGTGCCAGCAGTTCTCTAGGGCCCCAGCATTTT; CDR3 protein: CASSSLGPQHF; V gene: TRBV27; D gene: .; clone size: .; J gene: TRBJ1-5
CDR3 DNA: TGTGCCAGCAGCTCGACTCTGTTTGGGAACACTGAAGCTTTCTTT; CDR3 protein: CASSSTLFGNTEAFF; V gene: TRBV5-6; D gene: .; clone size: .; J gene: TRBJ1-1
CDR3 DNA: TGTGCCAGCAGTGGATGGATTTCGAACACTGAAGCTTTCTTT; CDR3 protein: CASSGWISNTEAFF; V gene: TRBV2; D gene: .; clone size: .; J gene: TRBJ1-1
CDR3 DNA: TGTGCCATCAGTGAACAGGGGGGCTATGGCTACACCTTC; CDR3 protein: CAISEQGGYGYTF; V gene: TRBV10-3; D gene: TRBD1; clone size: once; J gene: TRBJ1-2
CDR3 DNA: TGTGCCAGCAGTCCTACTGCGAGGGGGCTAAGCTATGGCTACACCTTC; CDR3 protein: CASSPTARGLSYGYTF; V gene: TRBV27; D gene: TRBD1; clone size: .; J gene: TRBJ1-2
CDR3 DNA: TGCGCCAGCAGCTTGGACGCGGGGGGGCCGGGAGATACGCAGTATTTT; CDR3 protein: CASSLDAGGPGDTQYF; V gene: TRBV5-1; D gene: TRBD2; clone size: .; J gene: TRBJ2-3
CDR3 DNA: TGTGCCAGTAGTATCGGGGGCAGGCGGGGGGAAGAGACCCAGTACTTC; CDR3 protein: CASSIGGRRGEETQYF; V gene: TRBV19; D gene: TRBD2; clone size: once; J gene: TRBJ2-5
CDR3 DNA: TGCGGAGGAGGTGGGGTACGTCGGGACACCATATATTTT; CDR3 protein: CGGGGVRRDTIYF; V gene: TRBV29-1; D gene: .; clone size: .; J gene: TRBJ1-3
CDR3 DNA: TGTGCCAGCAGTCCTACTAGCGGGGCCCTCTACGAGCAGTACTTC; CDR3 protein: CASSPTSGALYEQYF; V gene: TRBV6-5; D gene: TRBD2; clone size: .; J gene: TRBJ2-7
CDR3 DNA: TGTGCCAGCAGTTACTCCGCTAGGACAGGGGCAACTGAAGCTTTCTTT; CDR3 protein: CASSYSARTGATEAFF; V gene: TRBV6-5; D gene: TRBD1; clone size: .; J gene: TRBJ1-1
CDR3 DNA: TGTGCCAGCAGTTTCACAGCCAACTATGGCTACACCTTC; CDR3 protein: CASSFTANYGYTF; V gene: TRBV28; D gene: .; clone size: .; J gene: TRBJ1-2
CDR3 DNA: TGTGCCAGCGCCGGGGCCTATGGCTACACCTTC; CDR3 protein: CASAGAYGYTF; V gene: TRBV27; D gene: .; clone size: .; J gene: TRBJ1-2
CDR3 DNA: TGTGCCAGCAGTTTTGGGGAGGGGCCGCCGGGCTACGAGCAGTACTTC; CDR3 protein: CASSFGEGPPGYEQYF; V gene: TRBV27; D gene: TRBD2; clone size: .; J gene: TRBJ2-7
CDR3 DNA: TGTGCCAGCAGCTTAGAGCTAAGACTAGCGACTAGCACAGATACGCAGTATTTT; CDR3 protein: CASSLELRLATSTDTQYF; V gene: TRBV7-9; D gene: TRBD2; clone size: .; J gene: TRBJ2-3
CDR3 DNA: TGTGCCAGCAGTCCTATTGACAGGGTTAACTATGGCTACACCTTC; CDR3 protein: CASSPIDRVNYGYTF; V gene: TRBV28; D gene: TRBD1; clone size: .; J gene: TRBJ1-2
CDR3 DNA: TGCGCCAGCAGCTTGGAGGGACGGTACGAGCAGTACTTC; CDR3 protein: CASSLEGRYEQYF; V gene: TRBV5-1; D gene: .; clone size: .; J gene: TRBJ2-7
CDR3 DNA: TGTGCCAGCAGCTTAGGGTGGGGCGCTGAAGCTTTCTTT; CDR3 protein: CASSLGWGAEAFF; V gene: TRBV11-2; D gene: .; clone size: .; J gene: TRBJ1-1
CDR3 DNA: TGTGCCAGCAGTTTATACGGGGGTGGGAACACTGAAGCTTTCTTT; CDR3 protein: CASSLYGGGNTEAFF; V gene: TRBV27; D gene: .; clone size: .; J gene: TRBJ1-1
CDR3 DNA: TGTGCCAGCAGTGAAGTCACCCTCCGGGAGATCTTC; CDR3 protein: CASSEVTLREIF; V gene: TRBV2; D gene: .; clone size: .; J gene: TRBJ1-2
CDR3 DNA: TGTGCCAGCAGCCTGGGAACTCGTGGCTACACCTTC; CDR3 protein: CASSLGTRGYTF; V gene: TRBV7-9; D gene: .; clone size: few; J gene: TRBJ1-2
CDR3 DNA: TGCGCCAGCAGCTTGGAACACGGCAAGAACACTGAAGCTTTCTTT; CDR3 protein: CASSLEHGKNTEAFF; V gene: TRBV5-1; D gene: .; clone size: .; J gene: TRBJ1-1
CDR3 DNA: TGTGCCAGCAGCAGCGTCCCTAGGGCAGCCCATGGCTACACCTTC; CDR3 protein: CASSSVPRAAHGYTF; V gene: TRBV3-1/TRBV3-2; D gene: .; clone size: .; J gene: TRBJ1-2
CDR3 DNA: TGTGCCATCAGCCGACAGGGAGGTTACGAGCAGTACTTC; CDR3 protein: CAISRQGGYEQYF; V gene: TRBV10-3; D gene: .; clone size: once; J gene: TRBJ2-7
CDR3 DNA: TGCGCCAGCAGCTTGGCCGGGACGGGAAGAACCGGGGAGCTGTTTTTT; CDR3 protein: CASSLAGTGRTGELFF; V gene: TRBV5-1; D gene: .; clone size: .; J gene: TRBJ2-2